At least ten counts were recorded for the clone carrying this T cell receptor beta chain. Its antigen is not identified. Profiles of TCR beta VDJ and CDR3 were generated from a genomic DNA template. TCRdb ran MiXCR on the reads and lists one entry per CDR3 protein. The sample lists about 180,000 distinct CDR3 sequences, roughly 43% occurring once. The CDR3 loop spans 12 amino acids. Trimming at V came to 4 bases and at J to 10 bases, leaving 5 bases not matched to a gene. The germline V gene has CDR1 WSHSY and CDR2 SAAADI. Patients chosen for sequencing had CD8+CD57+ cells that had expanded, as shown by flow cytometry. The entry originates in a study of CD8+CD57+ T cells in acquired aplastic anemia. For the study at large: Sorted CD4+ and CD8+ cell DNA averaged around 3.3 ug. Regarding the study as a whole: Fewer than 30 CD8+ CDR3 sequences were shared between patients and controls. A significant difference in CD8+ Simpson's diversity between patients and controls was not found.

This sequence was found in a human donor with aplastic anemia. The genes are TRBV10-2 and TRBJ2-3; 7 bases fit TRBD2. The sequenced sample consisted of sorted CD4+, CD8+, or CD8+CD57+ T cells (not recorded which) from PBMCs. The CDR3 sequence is CASSAPAGAQYF. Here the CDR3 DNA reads TGCGCCAGCAGTGCCCCGGCGGGAGCGCAGTATTTT.